Listed here are 6 T cell receptor beta chains from one sample, sequenced in a study of T cell clones after liver transplantation. This table comes from immunoSEQ multiplex PCR, and its TCRdb copy is limited to in-frame clones, with some not included. The repertoire includes 85,000 to 110,000 clones, approximately 79% of them detected once, and 2.5% to 3% sits in the top ten. The sample in question was CD4+ T cells from blood, obtained approximately 50 months after liver transplant. These receptors all stem from a human patient who received a liver transplant. The T cells may partly be graft donor cells.

J is TRBJ1-1 and V is TRBV27; 7 bases fit TRBD1. V was clipped by 7 bases and J by 0 bases; unmatched bases: 11. Germline V gene data show CDR1 as MNHEY and CDR2 as SMNVEV (reference sequence). CDR3 length equals 16 residues. CDR3 coding DNA: TGTGCCAGCAAAGACCGACAGGGTAAATTGAACACTGAAGCTTTCTTT. Residues: CASKDRQGKLNTEAFF.

The rearrangement links TRBV2 to TRBJ2-5, with D possibly TRBD2 on 6 matching bases. The V end was cut by 4 bases, the J end by 4 bases, with 16 bases between. This CDR3 has 15 residues. Germline CDR1 reads SNHLY; CDR2 reads FYNNEI. This chain's CDR3 is CASSVKEGRGETQYF. The DNA for the CDR3 is TGTGCCAGCAGTGTTAAGGAGGGCCGAGGAGAGACCCAGTACTTC.

The J gene is TRBJ1-5, the V gene TRBV28, with D unclear. The germline gives CDR1 MDHEN, CDR2 SYDVKM. This CDR3 comprises 14 residues. The germline V and J ends were trimmed by 3 bases and 4 bases, with 10 bases remaining between them. CDR3 in DNA: TGTGCCAGCAGTTTGAGGCACGGGAATCAGCCCCAGCATTTT. Translating it yields CASSLRHGNQPQHF.

Concerning this clone itself: Other DNA variants within this sample encode the same CDR3. The chain joins TRBV6-1 to TRBJ2-7, with D perhaps TRBD1 or TRBD2 (5 bases each). Trimming shortened V by 6 bases and J by 2 bases, and 11 bases separated the two germline ends. CDR1 and CDR2 from the germline V gene are MNHNS and SASEGT. The CDR3 has 13 amino acids. CDR3 sequence (DNA): TGTGCCAGCAGCCGGGACCCGACCTACGAGCAGTACTTC. This gives the protein CASSRDPTYEQYF.

The chain links TRBV28 to TRBJ1-2, with a weak D call TRBD1 (6 bases). This CDR3 region has 15 residues. CDR1 MDHEN and CDR2 SYDVKM come from the germline V gene. Trimming stripped 2 bases from V and 8 bases from J, with 18 bases between. The CDR3 here is CASSLENGGLWGYTF. CDR3 bases: TGTGCCAGCAGTTTAGAGAACGGGGGGCTTTGGGGCTACACCTTC.

The chain employs TRBV11-2 and TRBJ1-4; D perhaps matches TRBD1 (5 bases). Trimming shortened V by 8 bases and J by 0 bases, and 10 bases separated the two germline ends. Germline CDR1 SGHAT, CDR2 FQNNGV. CDR3 length: 14 residues. CDR3 residues: CASGRGTTNEKLFF. CDR3 DNA sequence: TGTGCCAGCGGGAGGGGAACAACTAATGAAAAACTGTTTTTT.